A single sample gave rise to the 25 T cell receptor beta chains below, sequenced in a study of Ad26.COV2.S vaccination and SARS-CoV-2 variants. The assay was immunoSEQ multiplex PCR, and TCRdb's table has in-frame clones only and misses some. The profile covers approximately 340,000 clones, with about 88% appearing a single time and around 3.3% taken by the ten largest. Treatment meaning: around 19 received Ad26.COV2.S at low or high dose, single or two shots; 5 received placebo; per-sample allocation not given. It was on day 63 after the first vaccine or placebo injection that samples were taken. Sequencing used peripheral blood, obtained in a trial of Ad26.COV2.S vaccine versus placebo. Receptors originate from a person aged 18-65 years who received the Ad26.COV2.S COVID-19 vaccine or a placebo.

The chain has TRBV7-9 and TRBJ2-7; 9 nucleotides align to TRBD1. Trimming removed 6 bases from V and 3 bases from J; junction bases left unmatched: 9. The CDR3 sequence is 15 residues long. The V gene's germline CDR1 is SEHNR and CDR2 FQNEAQ (reference sequence). The CDR3 loop is CASSKTGGRYYEQYF. In DNA, the CDR3 is TGTGCCAGCAGTAAAACAGGGGGCAGATACTACGAGCAGTACTTC.

The chain has TRBV7-9 and TRBJ1-3; maybe TRBD1 (6 bases). The CDR3 consists of 16 residues. V lost 5 bases and J 0 bases, leaving 14 bases between the germline ends. The germline CDR1 and CDR2 sequences are SEHNR and FQNEAQ (reference sequence). The CDR3 region is CASSRNVRGSGNTIYF. The CDR3 nucleotides read TGTGCCAGCAGCCGCAATGTCAGGGGCTCTGGAAACACCATATATTTT.

The chain couples TRBV24-1 to TRBJ2-2, with D unclear. The germline V and J ends were trimmed by 5 bases and 0 bases, with 9 bases remaining between them. Germline V CDR1 and CDR2: KGHDR, SFDVKD. The CDR3 spans 15 residues. The CDR3 reads CATSAGPANTGELFF. DNA of the CDR3: TGTGCCACCAGTGCGGGTCCCGCGAACACCGGGGAGCTGTTTTTT.

CDR3 loop: CASSKGEGLARDTQYF. CDR3 nucleotides: TGTGCCAGCAGCAAAGGGGAGGGACTAGCAAGAGATACGCAGTATTTT. This sequence joins TRBV21-1 and TRBJ2-3; the tabulated D call, TRBD2, remains unverified against the DNA. TRBV21-1 is a recognized pseudogene. The CDR3 consists of 16 residues.

The J gene is TRBJ2-5, the V gene TRBV15; D is uncertain. Per germline, CDR1 LNHNV and CDR2 YYDKDF (reference sequence). The CDR3 contains 13 residues. Trimming took 0 bases from V and 5 from J, leaving 7 bases between them. The CDR3 is CATSREAVETQYF. The CDR3, as DNA: TGTGCCACCAGCAGAGAGGCGGTCGAGACCCAGTACTTC.

CDR3 nucleotide sequence: TGTGCCAGCAGCCCAGGCCGATTACTAGCCAAAAACATTCAGTACTTC. This codes for CASSPGRLLAKNIQYF. The chain carries TRBV9 and TRBJ2-4, with D uncertain. From germline, CDR1 is SGDLS and CDR2 YYNGEE. V lost 4 bases, J lost 0 bases, and 14 bases lay in between. The CDR3 runs 16 residues.

This sequence joins TRBV9 and TRBJ2-7; weak D call: TRBD1 (6 bases). Between the trimmed V and J ends, which lost 0 bases and 1 base, there was a span of 8 bases. This CDR3 spans 14 amino acids. Germline CDR1 reads SGDLS; CDR2 reads YYNGEE. This CDR3 is CASSVVGQSYEQYF. The DNA of the CDR3 is TGTGCCAGCAGCGTAGTCGGACAGTCCTACGAGCAGTACTTC.

The rearrangement links TRBV7-9 to TRBJ1-2; the D is unclear. V dropped 2 bases and J dropped 4 bases, with 5 bases sitting between them. The CDR3 spans 12 residues. Germline V CDR1 and CDR2: SEHNR, FQNEAQ (reference sequence). The CDR3 DNA reads TGTGCCAGCAGCTTAACCCTCTATGGCTACACCTTC. The encoded protein is CASSLTLYGYTF.

The chain links TRBV14 to TRBJ1-1; 9 positions agree with TRBD1. With 3 bases clipped from V and 4 bases from J, the junction kept 9 bases outside the gene matches. The CDR3 length is 16 residues. Per the germline V gene, CDR1 is SGHDN and CDR2 is FVKESK. Here the CDR3 DNA reads TGTGCCAGCAGCCAGAGATCGACAGGGGGGTCCACTGAAGCTTTCTTT. Its translation: CASSQRSTGGSTEAFF.

The CDR3 DNA reads TGTGCCAGCTCCTACTCCACCCCTTCCCAAGAGACCCAGTACTTC. Its protein is CASSYSTPSQETQYF. The V gene is TRBV19, the J gene TRBJ2-5; D is ambiguous. Germline values: CDR1 LNHDA, CDR2 SQIVND (reference sequence). Trimming stripped 9 bases from V and 1 base from J, with 18 bases between. There are 15 residues in the CDR3. Supplemented by reference TRBV19 and TRBJ2-5, the full variable domain reads DGGITQSPKYLFRKEGQNVTLSCEQNLNHDAMYWYRQDPGQGLRLIYYSQIVNDFQKGDIAEGYSVSREKKESFPLTVTSAQKNPTAFYLCASSYSTPSQETQYFGPGTRLLVL.

This sequence joins TRBV11-2 and TRBJ2-1; D gene uncertain. The CDR3 contains 15 residues. The germline CDR1 and CDR2 sequences are SGHAT and FQNNGV. Trimming removed 4 bases from V and 0 bases from J, with 10 bases in between. The CDR3 spells CASSSTLSSYNEQFF. The CDR3 DNA is TGTGCCAGCAGCTCGACGTTGAGCTCCTACAATGAGCAGTTCTTC.

In the case of this clone: At one end, the junction sequence differs from germline, possibly due to a read error. The chain is built from TRBV7-9 and TRBJ2-1; weak D call: TRBD1 (8 bases). This CDR3 is built from 15 residues. Germline CDR1 and CDR2: SEHNR and FQNEAQ (reference sequence). CDR3 in amino acids: CVSTGGAGSYNEQFF. CDR3 in DNA: TGTGTCAGCACAGGGGGGGCTGGATCCTACAATGAGCAGTTCTTC.

This sequence joins TRBV10-3 and TRBJ2-4; D unclear. The germline V and J ends were trimmed by 4 bases and 8 bases, with 12 bases remaining between them. The length of the CDR3 is 13 residues. CDR1 and CDR2 from the germline V gene are ENHRY and SYGVKD. This chain's CDR3 is CAISVRKEDIQYF. The DNA for the CDR3 is TGTGCCATCAGTGTAAGAAAAGAAGACATTCAGTACTTC.

The chain is built from TRBV28 and TRBJ2-7; TRBD1 might be the D (5 bases). Looked up from germline, CDR1 is MDHEN and CDR2 is SYDVKM. V lost 2 bases and J 0 bases, leaving 11 bases between the germline ends. The CDR3 runs to 15 residues. The CDR3 reads CASSLRGAVSYEQYF. CDR3 sequence (DNA): TGTGCCAGCAGTTTAAGGGGCGCAGTCTCCTACGAGCAGTACTTC.

This clone was observed a handful of times. The V and J genes are TRBV6-5 and TRBJ1-3; TRBD1 matches at 7 bases. V shed 10 bases, J shed 2 bases, and the junction held 11 bases outside the gene matches. Germline CDR1 and CDR2: MNHEY and SVGAGI. CDR3 length equals 15 residues. The DNA of the CDR3 is TGTGCCACCCAGAGGGGGCATCTGACTGGAAACACCATATATTTT. This encodes CATQRGHLTGNTIYF.

The V gene is TRBV6-2 or TRBV6-3, the J gene TRBJ1-5, with TRBD1 matching 9 bases. The CDR3 has 18 residues. Germline assignment: CDR1 MNHEY and CDR2 SVGEGT. The J segment lost 0 bases and the V segment lost 6 bases, leaving 12 bases of the junction unmatched. This CDR3 is CASSFRDRDLYSNQPQHF. The CDR3 coding sequence is TGTGCCAGCAGCTTCCGGGACAGGGACCTCTATAGCAATCAGCCCCAGCATTTT.

The rearrangement uses TRBV5-1 and TRBJ2-7; tentative D call: TRBD2 (6 bases). CDR1 is SGHRS and CDR2 is YFSETQ in the germline V gene. V was clipped by 4 bases and J by 2 bases, with 13 bases between them. The CDR3 loop spans 14 amino acids. CDR3 DNA: TGCGCCAGCAGCCCCGAGGAGGGCACCTACGAGCAGTACTTC. It specifies CASSPEEGTYEQYF.

The genes are TRBV5-1 and TRBJ2-7; TRBD2 aligns across 11 bases. Germline trimming cut 3 bases from V and 0 bases from J; bases unmatched to any gene: 5. In germline, CDR1 is SGHRS, CDR2 YFSETQ. The CDR3 length is 16 residues. The chain's CDR3 is CASSSTGTSGSYEQYF. In DNA form, the CDR3 reads TGCGCCAGCAGCTCGACCGGGACTAGCGGCTCCTACGAGCAGTACTTC.

Regarding this clone: The same CDR3 is also encoded by other DNA sequences in this sample. Here the CDR3 DNA reads TGTGCCAGCAGCTTAGGTCCCACCGGGGAGCTGTTTTTT. Its translation: CASSLGPTGELFF. V and J are TRBV5-4 and TRBJ2-2; D remains unclear. In germline, CDR1 is SGHNT, CDR2 YYREEE (reference sequence). V gave up 2 bases and J gave up 4 bases, with 6 bases separating them. The CDR3 loop spans 13 amino acids.

The V gene is TRBV10-3, the J gene TRBJ2-5; 14 bases align to TRBD2. This CDR3 is built from 15 residues. Germline V gene data show CDR1 as ENHRY and CDR2 as SYGVKD. The trim removed 4 bases at V and 4 bases at J, leaving 2 bases unmatched. CDR3 coding DNA: TGTGCCATCAGTGGAGGGACTAGCGGGGGAGAGACCCAGTACTTC. This translates into CAISGGTSGGETQYF.

The V and J genes are TRBV6-5 and TRBJ1-4, with TRBD1 identical over 8 bases. CDR1 is MNHEY and CDR2 is SVGAGI in the germline V gene. Trimming cost V 0 bases and J 6 bases; bases outside gene matches: 6. The CDR3 sequence is 16 residues long. The CDR3 spells CASSYSAARGHEKLFF. The CDR3 DNA follows: TGTGCCAGCAGTTACTCTGCGGCCAGGGGGCATGAAAAACTGTTTTTT.

The chain combines TRBV5-1 with TRBJ2-1; 7 bases are shared with TRBD1. This CDR3 is built from 12 residues. Unmatched junction bases numbered 4, after V lost 5 bases and J lost 8 bases. CDR1 SGHRS and CDR2 YFSETQ come from the germline V gene. CDR3 DNA sequence: TGCGCCAGCAGGAAAACAGGGGATGAGCAGTTCTTC. Protein sequence: CASRKTGDEQFF.

The genes are TRBV5-1 and TRBJ2-3; TRBD2 matches 8 bases. After removal of 4 bases from V and 5 bases from J, the junction contained 12 bases not matched to a gene. CDR1 and CDR2 from the germline V gene are SGHRS and YFSETQ. The CDR3 loop spans 16 amino acids. CDR3 in amino acids: CASSKDPGGQVDTQYF. CDR3 sequence (DNA): TGCGCCAGCAGCAAGGATCCGGGGGGGCAGGTAGATACGCAGTATTTT.

The chain's CDR3 is CASSEYGRAEQYF. The CDR3, as DNA: TGTGCCAGCAGTGAATATGGTAGGGCCGAGCAGTACTTC. This chain uses TRBV25-1 with TRBJ2-7, with D hard to call. V was clipped by 0 bases and J by 6 bases, with 9 bases between them. CDR3 size: 13 residues. CDR1 and CDR2 (germline): MGHDK, SYGVNS.

This chain uses TRBV10-3 with TRBJ2-5; maybe TRBD2 (6 bases). CDR1 is ENHRY and CDR2 is SYGVKD in the germline V gene. The CDR3 loop spans 13 amino acids. V lost 11 bases and J 4 bases, leaving 17 bases between the germline ends. The CDR3, as DNA: TGTGCCTCCCGGGACTTAGCCCCAGAGACCCAGTACTTC. Amino acid sequence: CASRDLAPETQYF.